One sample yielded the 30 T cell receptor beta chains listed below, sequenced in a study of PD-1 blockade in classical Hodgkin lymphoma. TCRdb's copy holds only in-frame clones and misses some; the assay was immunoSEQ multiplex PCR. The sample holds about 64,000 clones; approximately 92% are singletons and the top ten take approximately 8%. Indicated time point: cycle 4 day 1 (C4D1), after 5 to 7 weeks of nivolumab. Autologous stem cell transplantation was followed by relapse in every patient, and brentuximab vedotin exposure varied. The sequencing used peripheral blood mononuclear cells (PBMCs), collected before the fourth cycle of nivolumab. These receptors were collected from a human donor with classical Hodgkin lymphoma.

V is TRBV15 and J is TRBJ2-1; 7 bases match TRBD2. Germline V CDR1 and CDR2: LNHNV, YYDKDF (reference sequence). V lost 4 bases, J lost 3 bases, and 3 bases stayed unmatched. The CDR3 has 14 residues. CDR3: CATSNGGSYNEQFF. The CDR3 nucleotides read TGTGCCACCAGCAATGGCGGGAGCTACAATGAGCAGTTCTTC.

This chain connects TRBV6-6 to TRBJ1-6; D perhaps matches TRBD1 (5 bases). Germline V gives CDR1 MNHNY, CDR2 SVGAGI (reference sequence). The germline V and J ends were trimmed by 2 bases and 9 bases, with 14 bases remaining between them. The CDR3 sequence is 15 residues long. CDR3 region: CASSYLRALSSPLHF. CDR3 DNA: TGTGCCAGCAGTTACCTCAGGGCTTTAAGTTCACCCCTCCACTTT.

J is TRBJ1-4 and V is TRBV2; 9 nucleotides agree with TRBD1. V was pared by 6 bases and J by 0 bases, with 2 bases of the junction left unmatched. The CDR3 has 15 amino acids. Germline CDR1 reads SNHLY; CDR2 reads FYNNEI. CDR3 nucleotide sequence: TGTGCCAGCAGGGGGACAGGGCCAACTAATGAAAAACTGTTTTTT. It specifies CASRGTGPTNEKLFF.

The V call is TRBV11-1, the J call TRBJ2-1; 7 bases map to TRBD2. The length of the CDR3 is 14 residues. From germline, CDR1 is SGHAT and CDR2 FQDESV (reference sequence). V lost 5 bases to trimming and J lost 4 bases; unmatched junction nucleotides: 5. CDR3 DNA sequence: TGTGCCAGCAGCCCCACGGGACTATACAATGAGCAGTTCTTC. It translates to CASSPTGLYNEQFF.

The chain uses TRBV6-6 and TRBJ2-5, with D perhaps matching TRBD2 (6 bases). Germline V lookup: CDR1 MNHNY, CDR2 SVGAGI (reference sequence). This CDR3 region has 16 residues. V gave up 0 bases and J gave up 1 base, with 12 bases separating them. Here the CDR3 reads CASSYSSGLTQETQYF. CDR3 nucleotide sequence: TGTGCCAGCAGTTACTCTTCGGGACTTACCCAAGAGACCCAGTACTTC.

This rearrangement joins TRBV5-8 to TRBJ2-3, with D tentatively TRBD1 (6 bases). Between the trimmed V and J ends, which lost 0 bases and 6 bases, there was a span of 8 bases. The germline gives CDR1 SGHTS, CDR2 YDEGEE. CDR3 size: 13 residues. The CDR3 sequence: CASSLAGADTQYF. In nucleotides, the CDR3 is TGTGCCAGCAGCTTGGCAGGGGCGGATACGCAGTATTTT. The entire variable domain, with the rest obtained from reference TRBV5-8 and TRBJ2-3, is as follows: EAGVTQSPTHLIKTRGQQATLRCSPISGHTSVYWYQQALGLGLQFLLWYDEGEERNRGNFPPRFSGRQFPNYSSELNVNALELEDSALYLCASSLAGADTQYFGPGTRLTVL.

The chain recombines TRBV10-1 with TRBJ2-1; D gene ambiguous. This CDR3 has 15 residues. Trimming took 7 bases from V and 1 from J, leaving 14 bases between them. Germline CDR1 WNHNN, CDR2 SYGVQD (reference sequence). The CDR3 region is CASNSREKSYNEQFF. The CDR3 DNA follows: TGCGCCAGCAATTCACGAGAGAAATCCTACAATGAGCAGTTCTTC.

CDR3 nucleotides: TGTGCCAGCAGCTCTGCCGGGACTGGCGACACCGGGGAGCTGTTTTTT. This sequence encodes CASSSAGTGDTGELFF. This chain uses TRBV5-4 with TRBJ2-2; a weak D match, TRBD2 (6 bases). Looked up from germline, CDR1 is SGHNT and CDR2 is YYREEE (reference sequence). CDR3 length equals 16 residues. V lost 3 bases and J 3 bases, leaving 15 bases between the germline ends. The full variable domain, completed using reference TRBV5-4 and TRBJ2-2, is ETGVTQSPTHLIKTRGQQVTLRCSSQSGHNTVSWYQQALGQGPQFIFQYYREEENGRGNFPPRFSGLQFPNYSSELNVNALELDDSALYLCASSSAGTGDTGELFFGEGSRLTVL.

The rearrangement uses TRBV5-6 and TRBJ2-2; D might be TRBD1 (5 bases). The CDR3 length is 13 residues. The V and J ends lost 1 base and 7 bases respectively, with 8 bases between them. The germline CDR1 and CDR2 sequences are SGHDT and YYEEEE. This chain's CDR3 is CASSLWGVGELFF. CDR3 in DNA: TGTGCCAGCAGCTTGTGGGGCGTCGGGGAGCTGTTTTTT.

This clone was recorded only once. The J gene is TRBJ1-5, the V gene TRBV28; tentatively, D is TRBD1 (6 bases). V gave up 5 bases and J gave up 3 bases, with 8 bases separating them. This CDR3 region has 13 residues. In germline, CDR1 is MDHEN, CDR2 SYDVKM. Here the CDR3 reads CASSGGANQPQHF. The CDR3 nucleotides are TGTGCCAGCAGTGGGGGCGCCAATCAGCCCCAGCATTTT.

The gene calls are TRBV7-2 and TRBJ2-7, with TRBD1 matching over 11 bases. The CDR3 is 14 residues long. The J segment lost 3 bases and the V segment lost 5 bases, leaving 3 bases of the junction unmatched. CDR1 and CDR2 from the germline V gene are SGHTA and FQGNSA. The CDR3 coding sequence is TGTGCCAGCAGCGGGGGGACAGGGGGCTACGAGCAGTACTTC. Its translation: CASSGGTGGYEQYF. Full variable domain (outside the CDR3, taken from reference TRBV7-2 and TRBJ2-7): GAGVSQSPSNKVTEKGKDVELRCDPISGHTALYWYRQSLGQGLEFLIYFQGNSAPDKSGLPSDRFSAERTGGSVSTLTIQRTQQEDSAVYLCASSGGTGGYEQYFGPGTRLTVT.

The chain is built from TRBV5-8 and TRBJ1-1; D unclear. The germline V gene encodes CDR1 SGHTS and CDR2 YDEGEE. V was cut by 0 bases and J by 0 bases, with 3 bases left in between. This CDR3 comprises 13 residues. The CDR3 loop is CASSLVMNTEAFF. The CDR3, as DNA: TGTGCCAGCAGCTTGGTCATGAACACTGAAGCTTTCTTT.

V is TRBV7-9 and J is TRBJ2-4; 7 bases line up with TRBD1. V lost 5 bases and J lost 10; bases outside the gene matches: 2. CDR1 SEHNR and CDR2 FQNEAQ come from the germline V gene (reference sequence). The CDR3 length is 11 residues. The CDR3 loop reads CASSTGQIQYF. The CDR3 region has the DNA TGTGCCAGCAGCACGGGACAGATTCAGTACTTC. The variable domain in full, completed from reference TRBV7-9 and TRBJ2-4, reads DTGVSQNPRHKITKRGQNVTFRCDPISEHNRLYWYRQTLGQGPEFLTYFQNEAQLEKSRLLSDRFSAERPKGSFSTLEIQRTEQGDSAMYLCASSTGQIQYFGAGTRLSVL.

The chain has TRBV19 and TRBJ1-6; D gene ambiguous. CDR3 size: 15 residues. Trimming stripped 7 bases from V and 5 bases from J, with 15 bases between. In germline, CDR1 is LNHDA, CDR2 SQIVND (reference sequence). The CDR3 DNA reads TGTGCCAGTATGGAGGTGAAAGGAAATAATTCACCCCTCCACTTT. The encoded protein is CASMEVKGNNSPLHF.

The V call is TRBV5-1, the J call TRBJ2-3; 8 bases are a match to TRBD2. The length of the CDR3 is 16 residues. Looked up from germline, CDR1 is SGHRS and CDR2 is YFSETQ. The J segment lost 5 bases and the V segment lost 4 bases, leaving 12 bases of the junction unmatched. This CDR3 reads CASSPALAGTKDTQYF. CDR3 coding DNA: TGCGCCAGCAGCCCAGCGTTAGCGGGGACGAAAGATACGCAGTATTTT.

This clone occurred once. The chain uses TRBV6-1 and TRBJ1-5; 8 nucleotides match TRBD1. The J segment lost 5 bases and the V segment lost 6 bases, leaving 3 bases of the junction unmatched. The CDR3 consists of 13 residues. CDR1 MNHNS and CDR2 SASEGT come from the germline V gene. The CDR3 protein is CASRGQGDQPQHF. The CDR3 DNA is TGTGCCAGCAGAGGACAGGGAGATCAGCCCCAGCATTTT.

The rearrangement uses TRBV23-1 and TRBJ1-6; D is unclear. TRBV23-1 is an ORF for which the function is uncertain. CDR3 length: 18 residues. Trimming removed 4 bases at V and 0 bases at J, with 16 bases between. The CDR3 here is CASSRHRPVFSYNSPLHF. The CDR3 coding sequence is TGCGCCAGCAGTCGTCACCGACCAGTCTTCTCCTATAATTCACCCCTCCACTTT.

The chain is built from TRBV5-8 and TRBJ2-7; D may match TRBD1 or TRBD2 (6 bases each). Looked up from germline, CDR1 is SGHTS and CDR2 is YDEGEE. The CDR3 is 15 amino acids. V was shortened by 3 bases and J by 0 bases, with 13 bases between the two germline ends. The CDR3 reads CASSWGAAYSYEQYF. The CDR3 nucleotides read TGTGCCAGCAGCTGGGGGGCGGCCTACTCCTACGAGCAGTACTTC.

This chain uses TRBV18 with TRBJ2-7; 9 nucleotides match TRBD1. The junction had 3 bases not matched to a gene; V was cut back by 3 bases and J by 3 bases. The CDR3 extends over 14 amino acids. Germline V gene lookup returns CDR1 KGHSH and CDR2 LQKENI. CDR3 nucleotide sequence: TGTGCCAGCTCACCGGGACAGGGCTACTACGAGCAGTACTTC. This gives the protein CASSPGQGYYEQYF.

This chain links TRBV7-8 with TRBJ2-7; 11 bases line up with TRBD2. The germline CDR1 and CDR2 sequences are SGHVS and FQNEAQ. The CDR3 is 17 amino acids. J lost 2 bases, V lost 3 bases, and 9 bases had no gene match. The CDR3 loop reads CASSFGLAGGSPYEQYF. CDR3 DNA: TGTGCCAGCAGCTTCGGGCTAGCGGGAGGTTCCCCCTACGAGCAGTACTTC.

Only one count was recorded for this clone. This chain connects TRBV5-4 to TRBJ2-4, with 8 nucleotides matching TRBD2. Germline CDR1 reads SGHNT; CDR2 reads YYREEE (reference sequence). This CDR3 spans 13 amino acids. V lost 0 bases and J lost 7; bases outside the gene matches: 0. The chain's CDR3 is CASSLGGGNIQYF. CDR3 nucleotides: TGTGCCAGCAGCTTGGGCGGGGGGAACATTCAGTACTTC.

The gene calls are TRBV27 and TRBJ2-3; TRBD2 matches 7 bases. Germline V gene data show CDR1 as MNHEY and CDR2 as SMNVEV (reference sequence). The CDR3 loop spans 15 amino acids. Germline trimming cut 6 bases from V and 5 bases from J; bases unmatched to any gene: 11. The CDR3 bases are TGTGCCAGCAGCAGCTTTCAGCGGGGCAGAGATACGCAGTATTTT. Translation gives CASSSFQRGRDTQYF.

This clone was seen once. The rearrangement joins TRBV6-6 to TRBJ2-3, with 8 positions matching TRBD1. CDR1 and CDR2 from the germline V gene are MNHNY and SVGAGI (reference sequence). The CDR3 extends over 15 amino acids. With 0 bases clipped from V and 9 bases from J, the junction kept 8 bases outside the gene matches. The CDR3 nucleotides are TGTGCCAGCAGTTACTCGCCCGGGACAGGACCAACGCAGTATTTT. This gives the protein CASSYSPGTGPTQYF.

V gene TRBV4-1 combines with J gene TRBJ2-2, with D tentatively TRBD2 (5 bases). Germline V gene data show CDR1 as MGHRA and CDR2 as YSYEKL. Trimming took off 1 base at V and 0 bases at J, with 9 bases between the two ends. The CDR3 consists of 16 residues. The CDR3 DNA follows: TGCGCCAGCAGCCAAGCAGCGGCAGCGAACACCGGGGAGCTGTTTTTT. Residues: CASSQAAAANTGELFF.

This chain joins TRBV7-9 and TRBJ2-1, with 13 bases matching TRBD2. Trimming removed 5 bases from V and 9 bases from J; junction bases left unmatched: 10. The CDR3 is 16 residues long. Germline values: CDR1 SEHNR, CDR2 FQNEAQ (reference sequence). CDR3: CASSPGRTSGRGEQFF. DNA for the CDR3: TGTGCCAGCAGCCCAGGACGGACTAGCGGGAGAGGTGAGCAGTTCTTC.

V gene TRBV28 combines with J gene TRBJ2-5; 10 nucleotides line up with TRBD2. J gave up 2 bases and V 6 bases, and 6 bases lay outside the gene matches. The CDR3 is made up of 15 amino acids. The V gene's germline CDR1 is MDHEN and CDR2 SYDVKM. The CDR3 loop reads CASRGLAETQETQYF. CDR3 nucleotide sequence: TGTGCCAGCAGAGGACTAGCGGAAACACAAGAGACCCAGTACTTC.

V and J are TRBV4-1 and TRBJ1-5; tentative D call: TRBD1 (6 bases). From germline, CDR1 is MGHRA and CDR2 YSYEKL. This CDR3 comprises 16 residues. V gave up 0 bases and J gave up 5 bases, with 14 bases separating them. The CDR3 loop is CASSQEGTPSYQPQHF. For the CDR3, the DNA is TGCGCCAGCAGCCAAGAGGGGACACCATCTTATCAGCCCCAGCATTTT.

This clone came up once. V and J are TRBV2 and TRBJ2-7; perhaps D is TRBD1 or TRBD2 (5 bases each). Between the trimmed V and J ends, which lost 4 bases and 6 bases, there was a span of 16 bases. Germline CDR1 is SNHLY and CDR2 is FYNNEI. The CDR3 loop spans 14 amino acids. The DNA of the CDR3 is TGTGCCAGCAGTGGCCGGGACGGCCCAGGCGAGCAGTACTTC. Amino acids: CASSGRDGPGEQYF. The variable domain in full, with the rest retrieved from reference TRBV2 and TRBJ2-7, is EPEVTQTPSHQVTQMGQEVILRCVPISNHLYFYWYRQILGQKVEFLVSFYNNEISEKSEIFDDQFSVERPDGSNFTLKIRSTKLEDSAMYFCASSGRDGPGEQYFGPGTRLTVT.

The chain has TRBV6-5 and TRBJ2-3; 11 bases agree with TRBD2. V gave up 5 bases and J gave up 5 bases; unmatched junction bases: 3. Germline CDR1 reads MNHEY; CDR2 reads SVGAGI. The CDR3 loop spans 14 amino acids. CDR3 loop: CASSKLAGVDTQYF. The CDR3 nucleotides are TGTGCCAGCAGTAAACTAGCGGGAGTAGATACGCAGTATTTT.

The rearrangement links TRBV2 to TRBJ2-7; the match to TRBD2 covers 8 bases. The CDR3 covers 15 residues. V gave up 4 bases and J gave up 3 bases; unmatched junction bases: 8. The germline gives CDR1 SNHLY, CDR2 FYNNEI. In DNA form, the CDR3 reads TGTGCCAGCAGTGCTTCTCGCGGGGGGCTCTACGAGCAGTACTTC. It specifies CASSASRGGLYEQYF. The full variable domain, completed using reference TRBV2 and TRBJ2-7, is EPEVTQTPSHQVTQMGQEVILRCVPISNHLYFYWYRQILGQKVEFLVSFYNNEISEKSEIFDDQFSVERPDGSNFTLKIRSTKLEDSAMYFCASSASRGGLYEQYFGPGTRLTVT.